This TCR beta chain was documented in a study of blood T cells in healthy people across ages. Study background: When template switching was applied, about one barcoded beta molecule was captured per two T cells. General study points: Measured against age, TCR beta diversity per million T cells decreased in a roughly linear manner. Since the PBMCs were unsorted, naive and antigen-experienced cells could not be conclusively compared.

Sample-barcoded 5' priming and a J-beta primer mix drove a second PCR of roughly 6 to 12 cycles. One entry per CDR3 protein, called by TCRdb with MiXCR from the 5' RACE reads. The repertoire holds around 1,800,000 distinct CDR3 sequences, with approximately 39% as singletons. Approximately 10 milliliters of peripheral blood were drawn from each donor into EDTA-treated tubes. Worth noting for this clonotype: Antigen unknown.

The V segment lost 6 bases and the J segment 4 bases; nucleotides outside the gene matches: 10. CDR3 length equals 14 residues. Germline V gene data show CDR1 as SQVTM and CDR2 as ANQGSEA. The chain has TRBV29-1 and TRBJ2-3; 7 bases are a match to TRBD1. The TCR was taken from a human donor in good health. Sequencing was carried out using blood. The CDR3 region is CSVERQGSPDTQYF. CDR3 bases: TGCAGCGTCGAAAGACAGGGTTCCCCAGATACGCAGTATTTT.